The clone carrying this TCR beta chain is deemed medium-sized. The antigen is unknown. The data stem from a study of metastatic and nonmetastatic thyroid tumors. Across the whole study: The authors compared repertoires across blood and tumor or nodule tissue from malignant and benign thyroid patients. Study-wide points: Compared with benign nodules, malignant thyroid tumors were reported to have significantly higher TCR beta diversity in both blood and tumor.

No treatment had been given to any patient before thyroid surgery. The authors' processing: Differences in CDR3 between clinicopathological groups were drawn on to build a classifier intended to discriminate distant-metastatic papillary thyroid cancer patients. TCRdb called clones again from the PCR reads with MiXCR. None of the V and J calls come from the authors' own analysis; TCRdb made them. In the table there are 5,000 or so clones, around 20% of which are singletons. This CDR3 is 17 amino acids long. Germline loops: CDR1 DFQATT, CDR2 SNEGSKA (reference sequence). V gave up 3 bases and J gave up 7 bases; unmatched junction bases: 17.

This TCR was sampled from a female donor with papillary thyroid cancer or a benign thyroid nodule (not recorded which). Some clones in this sample may be carry-over from other donors' samples. The chain is built from TRBV20-1 and TRBJ2-1; 8 nucleotides match TRBD2. The specimen was adjacent normal tissue. CDR3: CSARRSGGGPLVNEQFF. The CDR3 DNA reads as TGCAGTGCTAGGCGATCCGGCGGGGGGCCTCTGGTGAATGAGCAGTTCTTC.